Given below is one T cell receptor (beta chain) in context. The same CDR3 also results from other DNA sequences found in this sample. The data stem from a study of brain T cells in children with intractable seizures. Time point: blood from clinic visit 5 months post-surgery; TSC patient then seizure free. Per the germline V gene, CDR1 is MNHEY and CDR2 is SVGAGI. This CDR3 has 15 residues. Trimming shortened V by 0 bases and J by 1 base, and 7 bases separated the two germline ends. Generated by immunoSEQ multiplex PCR, the TCRdb table keeps only in-frame clones and is missing some. The table includes about 320,000 clones, 93% detected once.

The chain has TRBV6-5 and TRBJ1-3; no reliable D call. The sequence derives from a boy under three years old with tuberous sclerosis and intractable seizures. Sequenced here: peripheral blood, sampled 4 to 5 months after surgery. CDR3 region: CASSYSAGSGNTIYF. CDR3 DNA: TGTGCCAGCAGTTACTCAGCAGGTTCTGGAAACACCATATATTTT.